This is a list of T cell receptor beta chains from one sample in a study of early T cells in non-severe SARS-CoV-2 infection. TCRdb independently ran MiXCR on the 5' RACE reads; one entry per CDR3 protein. The sample records 20,000 to 30,000 distinct CDR3 sequences, 4.4% being singletons. The sample was whole blood. The receptors here all came from an adult who was a healthcare worker with PCR-confirmed SARS-CoV-2 infection or an uninfected control (not recorded which). Each CDR3 is given with its conserved first and last residue. The D gene is left open where the match is weak. The size entry is marked missing in some rows and otherwise reads once, few, many or a size class.

>17|.|many|TRBJ1-5|TRBV28
CASSALRQGRSNQPQHF
TGTGCCAGCAGCGCCCTACGGCAGGGTAGATCCAATCAGCCCCAGCATTTT
>13|.|medium-sized|TRBJ2-1|TRBV7-2
CASSLSFGNEQFF
TGTGCCAGCAGCTTATCCTTTGGAAATGAGCAGTTCTTC
>11|.|many|TRBJ1-1|TRBV6-2/TRBV6-3
CASSYGGEAFF
TGTGCCAGCAGTTACGGCGGTGAAGCTTTCTTT
>12|.|many|TRBJ2-4|TRBV11-2
CASSLAVGNQYF
TGTGCCAGCAGCTTAGCGGTGGGGAATCAGTACTTC
>15|TRBD1|many|TRBJ2-7|TRBV20-1
CSARRTGTGAYEQYF
TGCAGTGCTAGACGGACCGGGACAGGAGCCTACGAGCAGTACTTC
>14|.|many|TRBJ2-2|TRBV4-3
CASSRSRNTGELFF
TGCGCCAGCAGCCGCTCAAGAAACACCGGGGAGCTGTTTTTT
>14|.|many|TRBJ2-5|TRBV21-1
CASTGLADYETQYF
TGTGCCAGCACCGGACTAGCGGATTACGAGACCCAGTACTTC
>17|TRBD2|many|TRBJ2-3|TRBV12-3/TRBV12-4
CASSPPGAGGLTDTQYF
TGTGCCAGCAGTCCTCCGGGTGCGGGGGGGCTCACAGATACGCAGTATTTT
>14|.|many|TRBJ1-1|TRBV9
CASSVGGPNTEAFF
TGTGCCAGCAGCGTAGGGGGTCCGAACACTGAAGCTTTCTTT
>13|.|many|TRBJ1-5|TRBV28
CASSLPVGQPQHF
TGTGCCAGCAGTTTACCCGTAGGACAGCCCCAGCATTTT
>15|.|many|TRBJ2-1|TRBV29-1
CSVDSYRGQRNEQFF
TGCAGCGTTGATAGCTACCGTGGACAGAGAAATGAGCAGTTCTTC
>15|TRBD1|many|TRBJ2-2|TRBV11-2
CASSITGGYTGELFF
TGTGCCAGCAGCATCACAGGGGGCTACACCGGGGAGCTGTTTTTT
>16|.|many|TRBJ1-5|TRBV23-1
CASRTSGGKSNQPQHF
TGCGCCAGCAGAACCTCGGGAGGGAAGAGCAATCAGCCCCAGCATTTT
>13|TRBD1|.|TRBJ1-1|TRBV6-5
CASSYRGQLHAFF
TGTGCCAGCAGTTACAGGGGACAGCTCCATGCTTTCTTT
>15|.|many|TRBJ2-5|TRBV20-1
CSARQGRVGRETQYF
TGCAGTGCTAGACAGGGGAGGGTCGGAAGAGAGACCCAGTACTTC
>14|TRBD2|many|TRBJ2-7|TRBV29-1
CSVNEGGFPYEQYF
TGCAGCGTTAATGAGGGAGGGTTCCCCTACGAGCAGTACTTC
>13|TRBD2|many|TRBJ2-1|TRBV18
CASSPPTSDEQFF
TGTGCCAGCTCACCACCCACTAGCGATGAGCAGTTCTTC
>16|.|.|TRBJ2-1|TRBV11-2
CASSPLKGGGYNEQFF
TGTGCCAGCAGCCCCCTAAAGGGGGGCGGGTACAATGAGCAGTTCTTC
>13|.|many|TRBJ1-1|TRBV6-2/TRBV6-3
CASIDSYNTEAFF
TGTGCCAGCATCGATTCCTACAACACTGAAGCTTTCTTT
>14|.|many|TRBJ1-5|TRBV14
CASSPEKKKQPQHF
TGTGCCAGCAGCCCGGAAAAGAAGAAACAGCCCCAGCATTTT
>13|.|.|TRBJ1-1|TRBV28
CASLGRGDSEAFF
TGTGCCAGCTTAGGACGGGGGGACTCTGAAGCTTTCTTT
>16|.|many|TRBJ2-2|TRBV12-3/TRBV12-4
CASSSAGVLNTGELFF
TGTGCCAGCAGTTCCGCAGGGGTCTTGAACACCGGGGAGCTGTTTTTT
>15|TRBD1|many|TRBJ2-3|TRBV11-2
CASSLHRGGTDTQYF
TGTGCCAGCAGCTTACACAGGGGAGGCACAGATACGCAGTATTTT
>15|.|many|TRBJ1-6|TRBV7-2
CASRPGPLNNSPLHF
TGTGCCAGCAGGCCGGGCCCCTTAAACAATTCACCCCTCCACTTT
>14|TRBD1|few|TRBJ2-7|TRBV30
CAWNPQGRIYEQYF
TGTGCCTGGAATCCACAGGGGCGAATCTACGAGCAGTACTTC
>16|TRBD1|many|TRBJ2-2|TRBV12-3/TRBV12-4
CASSPSTGWNTGELFF
TGTGCCAGCAGCCCGTCGACAGGGTGGAACACCGGGGAGCTGTTTTTT
>14|.|many|TRBJ1-1|TRBV11-2
CASSPTRGSTEAFF
TGTGCCAGCAGCCCCACCCGGGGGAGCACTGAAGCTTTCTTT
>14|TRBD1|many|TRBJ1-1|TRBV10-2
CASRDRQGATEAFF
TGCGCCAGCAGGGACAGACAGGGCGCCACTGAAGCTTTCTTT
>15|TRBD1|many|TRBJ1-2|TRBV28
CASSYPDRGRNGYTF
TGTGCCAGCAGTTACCCCGACAGGGGTCGGAATGGCTACACCTTC
>11|.|many|TRBJ2-5|TRBV20-1
CSARMSQTQYF
TGCAGTGCTAGAATGAGCCAGACCCAGTACTTC
>14|.|.|TRBJ2-7|TRBV12-3/TRBV12-4
CASSLFWGTYEQYF
TGTGCCAGCAGTTTATTCTGGGGAACCTACGAGCAGTACTTC
>12|.|many|TRBJ2-1|TRBV27
CASSLRAGEQFF
TGTGCCAGCAGTTTAAGGGCAGGTGAGCAGTTCTTC
>16|TRBD1|many|TRBJ1-6|TRBV20-1
CSARGGTGLYNSPLHF
TGCAGTGCTAGAGGGGGGACAGGGCTCTATAATTCACCCCTCCACTTT
>14|TRBD1|many|TRBJ1-1|TRBV20-1
CSARSTGSGTEAFF
TGCAGTGCTAGGTCGACAGGGTCAGGGACTGAAGCTTTCTTT
>11|.|many|TRBJ2-1|TRBV12-3/TRBV12-4
CASSSNREQFF
TGTGCCAGCAGTTCAAATCGGGAGCAGTTCTTC
>16|TRBD2|many|TRBJ2-2|TRBV4-3
CASSQGLAGNTGELFF
TGCGCCAGCAGCCAAGGACTAGCGGGTAACACCGGGGAGCTGTTTTTT
>14|.|few|TRBJ1-5|TRBV6-1
CASTNPSLNQPQHF
TGTGCCAGTACAAATCCCAGCCTCAATCAGCCCCAGCATTTT
>14|.|many|TRBJ2-2|TRBV6-2/TRBV6-3
CASTEGVGTGELFF
TGTGCCAGTACCGAGGGGGTGGGCACCGGGGAGCTGTTTTTT
>15|TRBD2|many|TRBJ2-7|TRBV28
CASSLASGGAYEQYF
TGTGCCAGCAGTTTGGCTAGCGGGGGGGCCTACGAGCAGTACTTC
>14|TRBD1|few|TRBJ2-5|TRBV29-1
CSVVRDRGGETQYF
TGCAGCGTTGTAAGAGACAGGGGCGGAGAGACCCAGTACTTC
>16|.|medium-sized|TRBJ1-5|TRBV18
CASSPPGQNSNQPQHF
TGTGCCAGCTCACCCCCGGGACAAAATAGCAATCAGCCCCAGCATTTT
>13|.|many|TRBJ1-5|TRBV20-1
CSARFPGNQPQHF
TGCAGTGCTAGATTTCCGGGTAATCAGCCCCAGCATTTT
>14|.|many|TRBJ2-3|TRBV5-1
CASSLGPLADTQYF
TGCGCCAGCAGCTTAGGCCCGCTTGCGGATACGCAGTATTTT
>13|.|few|TRBJ2-5|TRBV2
CASTLGGFETQYF
TGTGCCAGCACCCTAGGGGGGTTCGAGACCCAGTACTTC
>14|.|many|TRBJ2-3|TRBV27
CASSLSAGTDTQYF
TGTGCCAGCAGTTTATCGGCCGGCACAGATACGCAGTATTTT
>15|.|few|TRBJ2-1|TRBV5-5
CASSLAAGPYNEQFF
TGTGCCAGCAGCTTGGCCGCGGGGCCCTACAATGAGCAGTTCTTC
>13|TRBD2|many|TRBJ2-1|TRBV7-9
CASSFGEGNEQFF
TGTGCCAGCAGCTTCGGGGAGGGGAATGAGCAGTTCTTC
>15|.|many|TRBJ2-1|TRBV7-8
CASSLEGSSYNEQFF
TGTGCCAGCAGCTTAGAGGGGAGCTCCTACAATGAGCAGTTCTTC
>16|TRBD1|many|TRBJ1-5|TRBV10-3
CAISESTGVTNQPQHF
TGTGCCATCAGTGAGTCGACAGGGGTCACGAATCAGCCCCAGCATTTT
>13|TRBD1|many|TRBJ1-2|TRBV29-1
CSVDGRGFYGYTF
TGCAGCGTTGACGGCAGGGGGTTTTATGGCTACACCTTC
>14|.|many|TRBJ2-7|TRBV11-2
CASSFFPGDYEQYF
TGTGCCAGCAGCTTTTTTCCGGGGGACTACGAGCAGTACTTC
>14|.|many|TRBJ2-7|TRBV4-3
CASSSRDFPYEQYF
TGCGCCAGCAGCTCACGGGACTTCCCCTACGAGCAGTACTTC
>15|TRBD1|medium-sized|TRBJ2-1|TRBV5-1
CASSSPGQGGGEQFF
TGCGCCAGCAGCTCCCCAGGACAGGGGGGCGGTGAGCAGTTCTTC
>18|.|few|TRBJ2-1|TRBV9
CASSVATGVGPSYNEQFF
TGTGCCAGCAGCGTAGCTACCGGGGTGGGGCCATCCTACAATGAGCAGTTCTTC
>13|TRBD1|many|TRBJ2-7|TRBV20-1
CSARATGTYEQYF
TGCAGTGCTAGGGCGACAGGGACCTACGAGCAGTACTTC
>12|.|many|TRBJ2-3|TRBV7-2
CASSLRRDTQYF
TGTGCCAGCAGCTTAAGGCGAGATACGCAGTATTTT
>13|.|many|TRBJ1-5|TRBV4-2
CASSLDLNQPQHF
TGTGCCAGCAGCCTGGACCTCAATCAGCCCCAGCATTTT
>12|.|.|TRBJ2-1|TRBV5-4
CASSLVANEQFF
TGTGCCAGCAGCTTGGTCGCGAATGAGCAGTTCTTC
>16|.|many|TRBJ2-3|TRBV12-3/TRBV12-4
CASSFGGFRQTNTQYF
TGTGCCAGCAGTTTTGGGGGGTTTCGACAGACAAATACGCAGTATTTT
>13|.|many|TRBJ2-7|TRBV29-1
CSVERRQGGEQYF
TGCAGCGTTGAACGTAGGCAGGGCGGCGAGCAGTACTTC